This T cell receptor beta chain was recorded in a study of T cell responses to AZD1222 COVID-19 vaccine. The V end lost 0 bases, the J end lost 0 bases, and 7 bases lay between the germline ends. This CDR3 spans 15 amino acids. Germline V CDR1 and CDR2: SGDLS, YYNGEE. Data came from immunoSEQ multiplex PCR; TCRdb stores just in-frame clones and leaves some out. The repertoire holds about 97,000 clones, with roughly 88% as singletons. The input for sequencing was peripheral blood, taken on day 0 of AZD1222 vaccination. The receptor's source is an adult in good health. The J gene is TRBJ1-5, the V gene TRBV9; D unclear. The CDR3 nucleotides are TGTGCCAGCAGCGTAGGGCTAAATAGCAATCAGCCCCAGCATTTT. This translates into CASSVGLNSNQPQHF.